The next 19 T cell receptor beta chains were all read from a single sample in a study of CD8 T cell repertoires and HIV-1 epitope variants. Sequencing used immunoSEQ multiplex PCR; TCRdb keeps in-frame clones, though not all of them. This table has several thousand clones, approximately 70% appearing once. No antigen is known for these receptors. Specimen: cultured CD8+ T cells derived from PBMCs. All receptors derive from a male donor with HIV.

The chain recombines TRBV6-5 with TRBJ2-7, with 7 nucleotides matching TRBD1. This CDR3 contains 15 residues. J gave up 0 bases and V 6 bases, and 8 bases lay outside the gene matches. Germline-derived CDR1 and CDR2 are MNHEY and SVGAGI. The CDR3 region has the DNA TGTGCCAGCAGCCGCCCCGGACAGGACTCCTACGAGCAGTACTTC. Residues: CASSRPGQDSYEQYF.

The genes are TRBV29-1 and TRBJ1-2; no reliable D call. V shed 0 bases and J shed 4 bases, with 12 bases lying between them. CDR3 length: 14 amino acids. Germline V gives CDR1 SQVTM, CDR2 ANQGSEA. In DNA form, the CDR3 reads TGCAGCGTTGAAGATCCGGAGTATTCCTATGGCTACACCTTC. This translates into CSVEDPEYSYGYTF.

A few counts support this clone. The V call is TRBV29-1, the J call TRBJ2-1; tentative D call: TRBD2 (6 bases). Trimming stripped 0 bases from V and 1 base from J, with 16 bases between. The CDR3 extends over 17 amino acids. Germline CDR1 and CDR2: SQVTM and ANQGSEA. CDR3 sequence: CSVEDVFGGASYNEQFF. Here the CDR3 DNA reads TGCAGCGTTGAAGATGTTTTCGGGGGTGCGTCCTACAATGAGCAGTTCTTC.

This chain connects TRBV27 to TRBJ2-1, with 7 bases fitting TRBD1. Trimming removed 5 bases from V and 8 bases from J; junction bases left unmatched: 12. The germline gives CDR1 MNHEY, CDR2 SMNVEV (reference sequence). There are 15 residues in the CDR3. CDR3 protein: CASSPRAPGTDEQFF. CDR3 coding DNA: TGTGCCAGCAGTCCCCGGGCCCCGGGGACAGATGAGCAGTTCTTC.

This clone was seen a few times. J is TRBJ1-1 and V is TRBV27; no clear D gene. This CDR3 has 14 residues. CDR1 is MNHEY and CDR2 is SMNVEV in the germline V gene (reference sequence). Trimming stripped 6 bases from V and 3 bases from J, with 14 bases between. CDR3 in amino acids: CASSPSDTYTEAFF. The CDR3 DNA reads as TGTGCCAGCAGCCCCTCCGACACTTACACTGAAGCTTTCTTT.

This chain joins TRBV28 and TRBJ2-6; no reliable D call. The CDR3 covers 15 residues. V was shortened by 8 bases and J by 0 bases, with 11 bases between the two germline ends. CDR1 and CDR2 from the germline V gene are MDHEN and SYDVKM. The CDR3: CASGEVLSGANVLTF. CDR3 DNA: TGTGCCAGCGGAGAAGTCCTCTCTGGGGCCAACGTCCTGACTTTC.

The CDR3 nucleotides read TGTGCCAGCAGTGACGCGACTAGCGGGGGGTCAGATACGCAGTATTTT. Its protein is CASSDATSGGSDTQYF. This sequence joins TRBV6-4 and TRBJ2-3; 13 bases map to TRBD2. CDR1 MRHNA and CDR2 SNTAGT come from the germline V gene. V gave up 2 bases and J gave up 4 bases; unmatched junction bases: 3. The CDR3 runs to 16 residues.

This chain joins TRBV5-6 and TRBJ1-2, with TRBD1 matching 7 bases. The CDR3 totals 15 residues. Germline V CDR1 and CDR2: SGHDT, YYEEEE. Trimming removed 3 bases from V and 2 bases from J; junction bases left unmatched: 7. CDR3 in amino acids: CASSSMTGRNYGYTF. The CDR3 DNA follows: TGTGCCAGCAGCTCAATGACAGGGCGAAACTATGGCTACACCTTC.

This clone was counted between two and nine times. For the CDR3, the DNA is TGCGCCAGCAGCCTAAAAACCCCCGGACAGGCCATTGAAGCTTTCTTT. Its protein product is CASSLKTPGQAIEAFF. V is TRBV4-3 and J is TRBJ1-1, with TRBD1 identical over 7 bases. Germline lookup yields CDR1 LGHNA and CDR2 YSLEER. This CDR3 comprises 16 residues. V was pared by 4 bases and J by 7 bases, with 15 bases of the junction left unmatched.

This clone was counted between two and nine times. The chain links TRBV11-1 to TRBJ2-3; no clear D. This CDR3 is 16 amino acids long. The germline V gene encodes CDR1 SGHAT and CDR2 FQDESV (reference sequence). V lost 1 base to trimming and J lost 2 bases, with 13 bases between them. CDR3 loop: CASSLVPSLTTDTQYF. The CDR3 nucleotides read TGTGCCAGCAGCTTAGTCCCTAGTCTTACCACAGATACGCAGTATTTT.

The chain is built from TRBV6-5 and TRBJ2-7; D may match TRBD1 or TRBD2 (5 bases each). The germline CDR1 and CDR2 sequences are MNHEY and SVGAGI. Trimming pared 2 bases from V and 7 bases from J, leaving 15 bases between. The CDR3 has 14 amino acids. The chain's CDR3 is CASSYSRDGAEQYF. The CDR3 DNA sequence: TGTGCCAGCAGTTACAGCCGGGACGGAGCAGAGCAGTACTTC.

This clone was detected only a few times. The chain joins TRBV25-1 to TRBJ1-2; TRBD1 matches 7 bases. The CDR3 length is 13 residues. J lost 2 bases, V lost 6 bases, and 3 bases had no gene match. Germline V gene lookup returns CDR1 MGHDK and CDR2 SYGVNS. The CDR3 DNA reads as TGTGCCAGCAGACTGACAGGGAACTATGGCTACACCTTC. Its translation is CASRLTGNYGYTF.

This clone has just one count. The rearrangement uses TRBV30 and TRBJ1-1; TRBD1 might be the D (5 bases). With 8 bases removed from V and 0 bases from J, the gap between germline ends came to 13 bases. The CDR3 runs 13 residues. Germline V lookup: CDR1 GTSNPN, CDR2 SVGIG (reference sequence). The CDR3 spells CATAEQVNTEAFF. DNA for the CDR3: TGTGCCACCGCGGAACAGGTGAACACTGAAGCTTTCTTT.

The chain joins TRBV4-2 to TRBJ2-7; tentatively, D is TRBD2 (6 bases). V lost 5 bases to trimming and J lost 6 bases, with 11 bases between them. In germline, CDR1 is LGHNA, CDR2 YNFKEQ. The CDR3 loop spans 12 amino acids. CDR3 in amino acids: CASSLRAGEQYF. CDR3 nucleotides: TGTGCCAGCAGCTTACGAGCGGGCGAGCAGTACTTC.

The chain uses TRBV9 and TRBJ1-4, with D perhaps TRBD1 (6 bases). Germline V lookup: CDR1 SGDLS, CDR2 YYNGEE. The CDR3 has 15 residues. V was pared by 2 bases and J by 3 bases, with 11 bases between. The CDR3 coding sequence is TGTGCCAGCAGCGTTACGACAGGAGCTAATGAAAAACTGTTTTTT. Protein: CASSVTTGANEKLFF.

This rearrangement joins TRBV11-3 to TRBJ1-5; D remains unclear. CDR3 length: 15 amino acids. Germline CDR1 SGHNT, CDR2 YENEEA. V lost 4 bases and J 0 bases, leaving 10 bases between the germline ends. In DNA form, the CDR3 reads TGTGCCAGCAGCTCGGAGGGCTATAGCAATCAGCCCCAGCATTTT. Translated, it gives CASSSEGYSNQPQHF.

This chain uses TRBV6-1 with TRBJ2-7, with 10 bases aligning to TRBD1. V dropped 6 bases and J dropped 2; count of bases not matched to a gene: 1. Per germline, CDR1 MNHNS and CDR2 SASEGT. The CDR3 loop spans 13 amino acids. The CDR3 nucleotides read TGTGCCAGCAGGGACAGGGGGACCTACGAGCAGTACTTC. Translating it yields CASRDRGTYEQYF.

The rearrangement joins TRBV7-9 to TRBJ2-5, with D perhaps TRBD1 (6 bases). The J call may be mistaken, given a closer DNA end match to TRBJ2-7. CDR3 length: 12 residues. Germline V gene sequence: CDR1 SEHNR, CDR2 FQNEAQ (reference sequence). CDR3 loop: CASSSTGYEQYF. Written as DNA, the CDR3 is TGTGCCAGCAGCTCGACAGGATACGAGCAGTACTTC.

In its sample, this clone was seen once. The chain combines TRBV10-3 with TRBJ2-6; 9 positions match TRBD1. This CDR3 has 18 amino acids. V was clipped by 0 bases and J by 0 bases; unmatched bases: 3. Looked up from germline, CDR1 is ENHRY and CDR2 is SYGVKD. This CDR3 reads CAISESATGGSGANVLTF. Here the CDR3 DNA reads TGTGCCATCAGTGAGTCCGCGACAGGGGGCTCTGGGGCCAACGTCCTGACTTTC.